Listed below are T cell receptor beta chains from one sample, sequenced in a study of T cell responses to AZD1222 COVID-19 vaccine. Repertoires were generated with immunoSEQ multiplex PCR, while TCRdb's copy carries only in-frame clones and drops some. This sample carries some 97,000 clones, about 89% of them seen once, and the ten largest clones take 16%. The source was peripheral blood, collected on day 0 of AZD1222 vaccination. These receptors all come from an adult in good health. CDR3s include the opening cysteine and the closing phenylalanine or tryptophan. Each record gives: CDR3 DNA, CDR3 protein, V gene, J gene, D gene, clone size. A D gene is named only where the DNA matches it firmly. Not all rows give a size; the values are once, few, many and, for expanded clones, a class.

CDR3 DNA: TGTGCCAGCAGGACTAGCGGAACTTACGAGCAGTACTTC
CDR3 protein: CASRTSGTYEQYF
V gene: TRBV12-3/TRBV12-4
J gene: TRBJ2-7
D gene: TRBD2
clone size: -

CDR3 DNA: TGTGCCAGCAGCTTAATACTGGACTTGAACACTGAAGCTTTCTTT
CDR3 protein: CASSLILDLNTEAFF
V gene: TRBV7-2
J gene: TRBJ1-1
D gene: -
clone size: -

CDR3 DNA: TGTGCCAGCGAACAACTAAGGGAGGGGAATCAGCCCCAGCATTTT
CDR3 protein: CASEQLREGNQPQHF
V gene: TRBV19
J gene: TRBJ1-5
D gene: -
clone size: -

CDR3 DNA: TGTGCCACCGCAGGGGGCTTCACAGATACGCAGTATTTT
CDR3 protein: CATAGGFTDTQYF
V gene: TRBV24-1
J gene: TRBJ2-3
D gene: TRBD1
clone size: -

CDR3 DNA: TGTGCCAGCAGTGAATGGGGGGGGATTTATGGCTACACCTTC
CDR3 protein: CASSEWGGIYGYTF
V gene: TRBV2
J gene: TRBJ1-2
D gene: -
clone size: -

CDR3 DNA: TGCGCCAGCAACGAACATACAGGGATAGAAACTGAAGCTTTCTTT
CDR3 protein: CASNEHTGIETEAFF
V gene: TRBV5-1
J gene: TRBJ1-1
D gene: -
clone size: -

CDR3 DNA: TGTGCCAGCAGCCAAGGGACAACCCACTTCTATGGCTACACCTTC
CDR3 protein: CASSQGTTHFYGYTF
V gene: TRBV3-1/TRBV3-2
J gene: TRBJ1-2
D gene: -
clone size: -

CDR3 DNA: TGTGCCAGCATTGGACAGTCCGAGGCCAACGTCCTGACTTTC
CDR3 protein: CASIGQSEANVLTF
V gene: TRBV2
J gene: TRBJ2-6
D gene: -
clone size: -

CDR3 DNA: TGTGCCACCAGCAGAGATAGAGCGGGGGGGCCGAGCACAGATACGCAGTATTTT
CDR3 protein: CATSRDRAGGPSTDTQYF
V gene: TRBV15
J gene: TRBJ2-3
D gene: TRBD2
clone size: -

CDR3 DNA: TGTGCCTGGAGTGTCCCCCCGAGGGTAGAGACCCAGTACTTC
CDR3 protein: CAWSVPPRVETQYF
V gene: TRBV30
J gene: TRBJ2-5
D gene: -
clone size: -

CDR3 DNA: TGTGCCAGCAACTTGGTAGCGGGAGTTACCGGGGAGCTGTTTTTT
CDR3 protein: CASNLVAGVTGELFF
V gene: TRBV7-9
J gene: TRBJ2-2
D gene: TRBD2
clone size: once

CDR3 DNA: TGCGCCAGCAGCTTGGATGGGGGGCAGGAAAACATTCAGTACTTC
CDR3 protein: CASSLDGGQENIQYF
V gene: TRBV5-1
J gene: TRBJ2-4
D gene: -
clone size: -

CDR3 DNA: TGTGCCAGCAGCAGTCTCTACGGTGAAGCTTTCTTT
CDR3 protein: CASSSLYGEAFF
V gene: TRBV21-1
J gene: TRBJ1-1
D gene: -
clone size: -

CDR3 DNA: TGTGCCAGCAGCTTGGAACAGAACTATGGCTACACCTTC
CDR3 protein: CASSLEQNYGYTF
V gene: TRBV11-3
J gene: TRBJ1-2
D gene: -
clone size: -

CDR3 DNA: TGTGCCAGCAGCTTCTTCGGGTCTACCAATCAGCCCCAGCATTTT
CDR3 protein: CASSFFGSTNQPQHF
V gene: TRBV6-2/TRBV6-3
J gene: TRBJ1-5
D gene: -
clone size: -

CDR3 DNA: TGTGCCAGTAGTATCGGGGACACCAGATCAGCCCTCCACTTT
CDR3 protein: CASSIGDTRSALHF
V gene: TRBV19
J gene: TRBJ1-6
D gene: -
clone size: -

CDR3 DNA: TGTGCCAGTTCCTCGGGGGGACAGGGTGGGTCTGGAAACACCATATATTTT
CDR3 protein: CASSSGGQGGSGNTIYF
V gene: TRBV28
J gene: TRBJ1-3
D gene: TRBD1
clone size: -

CDR3 DNA: TGTGCCAGCTCACGGGACAGAACAGATACGCAGTATTTT
CDR3 protein: CASSRDRTDTQYF
V gene: TRBV18
J gene: TRBJ2-3
D gene: TRBD1
clone size: few

CDR3 DNA: TGCAGCGTTGAAGGGGACAACAACACCGGGGAGCTGTTTTTT
CDR3 protein: CSVEGDNNTGELFF
V gene: TRBV29-1
J gene: TRBJ2-2
D gene: -
clone size: -

CDR3 DNA: TGTGCCAGCACCCTGCAGGGGAGCCTTGCAGATACGCAGTATTTT
CDR3 protein: CASTLQGSLADTQYF
V gene: TRBV28
J gene: TRBJ2-3
D gene: -
clone size: once

CDR3 DNA: TGCGCCAGCAGCTTGGTGGGGACAATGAACACCGGGGAGCTGTTTTTT
CDR3 protein: CASSLVGTMNTGELFF
V gene: TRBV5-1
J gene: TRBJ2-2
D gene: -
clone size: -

CDR3 DNA: TGTGCCAGCAGCGAATTCTGGTCGCTGCGAATTAGCTCCTACGAGCAGTACTTC
CDR3 protein: CASSEFWSLRISSYEQYF
V gene: TRBV6-1
J gene: TRBJ2-7
D gene: -
clone size: -

CDR3 DNA: TGTGCCAGCAGTTACTCGGGACTATTCGATACGCAGTATTTT
CDR3 protein: CASSYSGLFDTQYF
V gene: TRBV6-5
J gene: TRBJ2-3
D gene: TRBD2
clone size: -

CDR3 DNA: TGCGCCAGCAGCTCGAATACGGGGGCCAACGTCCTGACTTTC
CDR3 protein: CASSSNTGANVLTF
V gene: TRBV5-1
J gene: TRBJ2-6
D gene: -
clone size: -

CDR3 DNA: TGTGCCAGCAGCCCGTTAGACACCGGGGAGCTGTTTTTT
CDR3 protein: CASSPLDTGELFF
V gene: TRBV11-2
J gene: TRBJ2-2
D gene: -
clone size: -

CDR3 DNA: TGTGCCAGCAGCCCCCGCGTGAGGGGGGGGCCTGCAGATACGCAGTATTTT
CDR3 protein: CASSPRVRGGPADTQYF
V gene: TRBV9
J gene: TRBJ2-3
D gene: -
clone size: -

CDR3 DNA: TGTGCCAGCAGTTCAGGGGGCGGGCAGTTCTTC
CDR3 protein: CASSSGGGQFF
V gene: TRBV12-3/TRBV12-4
J gene: TRBJ2-1
D gene: TRBD1
clone size: -

CDR3 DNA: TGTGCCAGCAGCACAACAGGGCGGGAGACCCAGTACTTC
CDR3 protein: CASSTTGRETQYF
V gene: TRBV13
J gene: TRBJ2-5
D gene: -
clone size: -

CDR3 DNA: TGTGCCAGCAGCTTTGGGGGAGATGGATCACCCCTCCACTTT
CDR3 protein: CASSFGGDGSPLHF
V gene: TRBV7-9
J gene: TRBJ1-6
D gene: -
clone size: -

CDR3 DNA: TGTGCTAGTGGTTCCCTCGGCGGGTCCACAGATACGCAGTATTTT
CDR3 protein: CASGSLGGSTDTQYF
V gene: TRBV12-5
J gene: TRBJ2-3
D gene: -
clone size: once

CDR3 DNA: TGCAGCGTTGAGAATCGTCATAGATCAGCTGGAAACACCATATATTTT
CDR3 protein: CSVENRHRSAGNTIYF
V gene: TRBV29-1
J gene: TRBJ1-3
D gene: -
clone size: few

CDR3 DNA: TGTGCCACCAGTACCGCCGGACTAGCGGAGAAGAATGAGCAGTTCTTC
CDR3 protein: CATSTAGLAEKNEQFF
V gene: TRBV24-1
J gene: TRBJ2-1
D gene: TRBD2
clone size: -

CDR3 DNA: TGTGCCAGCACGCGGTCCCCTGAGGACGAGCAGTACTTC
CDR3 protein: CASTRSPEDEQYF
V gene: TRBV3-1/TRBV3-2
J gene: TRBJ2-7
D gene: -
clone size: -

CDR3 DNA: TGCGCCAGCAGCTCCGGCCAGGGGATTGAAAAACTGTTTTTT
CDR3 protein: CASSSGQGIEKLFF
V gene: TRBV5-1
J gene: TRBJ1-4
D gene: -
clone size: few

CDR3 DNA: TGTGCCAGCAGCTTAAGGGCAACTGGACAGGGGGGCAATGAGCAGTTCTTC
CDR3 protein: CASSLRATGQGGNEQFF
V gene: TRBV7-6
J gene: TRBJ2-1
D gene: TRBD1
clone size: -

CDR3 DNA: TGTGCCAGCTCACAGGGTGAAAAACTGTTTTTT
CDR3 protein: CASSQGEKLFF
V gene: TRBV18
J gene: TRBJ1-4
D gene: -
clone size: -

CDR3 DNA: TGTGCCAGCAGTTCTCGAAGTGAAGCTTTCTTT
CDR3 protein: CASSSRSEAFF
V gene: TRBV6-5
J gene: TRBJ1-1
D gene: -
clone size: -

CDR3 DNA: TGTGCCAGCAGCCAAGCAGGTATCGCCGGCGAGGGCTACACCTTC
CDR3 protein: CASSQAGIAGEGYTF
V gene: TRBV3-1/TRBV3-2
J gene: TRBJ1-2
D gene: -
clone size: -

CDR3 DNA: TGTGCCAGCAGCTTGACACGGGAGGAGGGCTATGGCTACACCTTC
CDR3 protein: CASSLTREEGYGYTF
V gene: TRBV5-4
J gene: TRBJ1-2
D gene: -
clone size: -

CDR3 DNA: TGTGCCAGCAGCCAAGTGGCGGGCGAAAATACGCAGTATTTT
CDR3 protein: CASSQVAGENTQYF
V gene: TRBV3-1/TRBV3-2
J gene: TRBJ2-3
D gene: -
clone size: -